Below, 15 T cell receptor beta chains from the same sample are listed, as sequenced in a study of CD8+ T cells in alopecia areata. Stated treatment: oral pan-JAK inhibitor, 5-10 mg twice daily. cDNA serving as the sequencing template came from extracted, reverse transcribed RNA. Assay used: immunoSEQ multiplex PCR; TCRdb lists only in-frame clones, some missing. The repertoire holds about 150,000 clones, with roughly 65% as singletons. Sequences were derived from CD4+ T cells sorted from blood, sampled at week 4, from a patient treated with tofacitinib. Every receptor here comes from a human donor with alopecia areata.

V gene TRBV7-2 combines with J gene TRBJ2-5; weak D call: TRBD2 (7 bases). From germline, CDR1 is SGHTA and CDR2 FQGNSA. Trimming pared 0 bases from V and 4 bases from J, leaving 12 bases between. This CDR3 contains 15 residues. This chain's CDR3 is CASSLARGGAETQYF. The CDR3 DNA follows: TGTGCCAGCAGCTTAGCGAGGGGGGGGGCAGAGACCCAGTACTTC.

This chain joins TRBV4-1 and TRBJ2-5; 7 bases are a match to TRBD2. Germline loops: CDR1 MGHRA, CDR2 YSYEKL. V gave up 0 bases and J gave up 2 bases; unmatched junction bases: 3. The CDR3 is 15 amino acids. CDR3 region: CASSQEGGKQETQYF. CDR3 bases: TGCGCCAGCAGCCAAGAGGGGGGGAAACAAGAGACCCAGTACTTC.

The rearrangement uses TRBV4-2 and TRBJ2-7; maybe TRBD2 (6 bases). The CDR3 consists of 16 residues. Trimming removed 0 bases at V and 3 bases at J, with 15 bases between. CDR1 is LGHNA and CDR2 is YNFKEQ in the germline V gene. Here the CDR3 reads CASSQDGASDYYEQYF. The CDR3 bases are TGTGCCAGCAGCCAAGATGGGGCTAGCGACTACTACGAGCAGTACTTC.

The rearrangement links TRBV4-3 to TRBJ2-7; 8 bases are a match to TRBD1. This CDR3 is built from 13 residues. J was trimmed by 7 bases and V by 0 bases; bases with no gene match: 2. Germline values: CDR1 LGHNA, CDR2 YSLEER. This CDR3 is CASSQDRGREQYF. The CDR3 region has the DNA TGCGCCAGCAGCCAAGACAGGGGGCGAGAGCAGTACTTC.

This sequence joins TRBV7-3 and TRBJ1-1; no firm D call. Per germline, CDR1 SGHTA and CDR2 FQGTGA. Trimming stripped 9 bases from V and 1 base from J, with 12 bases between. The CDR3 has 13 residues. The CDR3 region is CARKAAGNTEAFF. The CDR3 DNA is TGTGCCAGGAAAGCGGCGGGGAACACTGAAGCTTTCTTT.

This clone was recorded at least ten times. The chain has TRBV6-5 and TRBJ1-1, with a weak D call TRBD1 (6 bases). The CDR3 runs 15 residues. V was trimmed by 0 bases and J by 3 bases, leaving 11 bases between them. Germline CDR1 MNHEY, CDR2 SVGAGI. CDR3 nucleotides: TGTGCCAGCAGTTACTCGGGGGCGCGGGACACTGAAGCTTTCTTT. This sequence encodes CASSYSGARDTEAFF.

This clone was counted once. The chain employs TRBV6-6 and TRBJ2-1, with D perhaps TRBD2 (5 bases). The CDR3 is 13 residues long. Per germline, CDR1 MNHNY and CDR2 SVGAGI (reference sequence). V lost 6 bases and J lost 2, with 8 bases in between. CDR3 amino acids: CASRELAYNEQFF. In DNA form, the CDR3 reads TGTGCCAGCAGGGAACTAGCCTACAATGAGCAGTTCTTC.

The sample holds a few counts of this clone. The chain combines TRBV2 with TRBJ1-3; 7 bases fit TRBD1. The germline gives CDR1 SNHLY, CDR2 FYNNEI. V shed 5 bases, J shed 0 bases, and the junction held 7 bases outside the gene matches. The CDR3 consists of 16 residues. The CDR3 here is CASSRDRAPSGNTIYF. DNA of the CDR3: TGTGCCAGCAGTCGCGACAGGGCCCCCTCTGGAAACACCATATATTTT.

The chain links TRBV15 to TRBJ2-5; 7 nucleotides match TRBD1. Germline V lookup: CDR1 LNHNV, CDR2 YYDKDF (reference sequence). The CDR3 is made up of 14 amino acids. The junction had 7 bases not matched to a gene; V was cut back by 4 bases and J by 5 bases. The CDR3 DNA follows: TGTGCCACCAGCACGCAGGGGGAGAGGGAGACCCAGTACTTC. The encoded protein is CATSTQGERETQYF.

This chain uses TRBV2 with TRBJ2-5, with 8 bases matching TRBD2. Germline CDR1 is SNHLY and CDR2 is FYNNEI. Unmatched junction bases numbered 3, after V lost 2 bases and J lost 4 bases. The CDR3 spans 14 residues. The CDR3 coding sequence is TGTGCCAGCAGTGAACTCCTAGCGGGAGAGACCCAGTACTTC. Residues: CASSELLAGETQYF.

The J gene is TRBJ1-1, the V gene TRBV29-1, with D uncertain. The CDR3 has 13 amino acids. Trimming took 5 bases from V and 4 from J, leaving 14 bases between them. CDR1 SQVTM and CDR2 ANQGSEA come from the germline V gene. The CDR3 here is CSVFRSTGTEAFF. The CDR3 DNA reads TGCAGCGTTTTCAGGTCTACGGGCACTGAAGCTTTCTTT.

The chain links TRBV13 to TRBJ2-1, with D possibly matching TRBD1 (5 bases). The CDR3 has 14 residues. CDR1 is PRHDT, CDR2 FYEKMQ, per germline (reference sequence). Trimming took 6 bases from V and 2 from J, leaving 11 bases between them. CDR3 amino acids: CASSRVGPYNEQFF. The CDR3, as DNA: TGTGCCAGCAGTCGGGTGGGGCCCTACAATGAGCAGTTCTTC.

This clone was detected only once. The chain uses TRBV25-1 and TRBJ2-5; a possible D gene is TRBD1 (5 bases). Germline lookup yields CDR1 MGHDK and CDR2 SYGVNS. Trimming removed 3 bases from V and 5 bases from J, with 10 bases in between. The CDR3 runs 13 residues. The CDR3 loop reads CASSEAGYETQYF. The DNA for the CDR3 is TGTGCCAGCAGTGAGGCAGGGTATGAGACCCAGTACTTC.

DNA for the CDR3: TGCAGCGTTCTGACAGGGCCCTACGAGCAGTACTTC. Translating it yields CSVLTGPYEQYF. V gene TRBV29-1 combines with J gene TRBJ2-7, with TRBD1 identical over 7 bases. The CDR3 runs to 12 residues. The V gene's germline CDR1 is SQVTM and CDR2 ANQGSEA. V dropped 5 bases and J dropped 2; count of bases not matched to a gene: 3.

The chain links TRBV27 to TRBJ1-2; D is unclear. The V gene lost 8 bases and the J gene lost 4 bases, with 14 bases spanning the gap. Germline V gives CDR1 MNHEY, CDR2 SMNVEV (reference sequence). The CDR3 length is 13 residues. CDR3 residues: CASAPGGSYGYTF. CDR3 DNA sequence: TGTGCCAGCGCTCCGGGTGGGTCCTATGGCTACACCTTC.